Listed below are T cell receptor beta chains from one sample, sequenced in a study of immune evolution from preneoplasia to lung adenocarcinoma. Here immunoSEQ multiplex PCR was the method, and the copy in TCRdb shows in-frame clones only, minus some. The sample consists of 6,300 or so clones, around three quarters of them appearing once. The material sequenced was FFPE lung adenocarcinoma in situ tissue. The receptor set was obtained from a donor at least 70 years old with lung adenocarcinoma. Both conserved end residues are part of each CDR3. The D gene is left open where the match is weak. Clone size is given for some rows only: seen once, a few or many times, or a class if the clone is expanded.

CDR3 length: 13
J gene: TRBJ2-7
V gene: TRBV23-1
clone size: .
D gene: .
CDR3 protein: CASSRGGEDEQYF
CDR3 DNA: TGCGCCAGCAGTCGAGGGGGGGAGGACGAGCAGTACTTC

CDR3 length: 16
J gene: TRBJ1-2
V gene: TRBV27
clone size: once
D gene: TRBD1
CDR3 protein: CASSSRAGGALYGYTF
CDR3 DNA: TGTGCCAGCAGTTCCCGGGCAGGGGGTGCCTTATATGGCTACACCTTC

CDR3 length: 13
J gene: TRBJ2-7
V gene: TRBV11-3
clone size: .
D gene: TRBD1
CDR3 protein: CASLQTGGDEQYF
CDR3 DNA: TGTGCCAGCCTACAAACAGGGGGAGACGAGCAGTACTTC

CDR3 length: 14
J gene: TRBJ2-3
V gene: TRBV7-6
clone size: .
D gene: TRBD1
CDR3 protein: CASSLTGGPDTQYF
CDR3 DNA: TGTGCCAGCAGCCTGACAGGGGGCCCAGATACGCAGTATTTT

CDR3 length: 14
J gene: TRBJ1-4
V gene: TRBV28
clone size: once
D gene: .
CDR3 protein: CASQARTGGEKLFF
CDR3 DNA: TGTGCCAGCCAGGCTAGGACGGGGGGAGAAAAACTGTTTTTT

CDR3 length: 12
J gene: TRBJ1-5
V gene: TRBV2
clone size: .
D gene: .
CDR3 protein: CASSVEFGSTTF
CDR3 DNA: TGTGCCAGCAGTGTAGAATTCGGTTCCACGACCTTT

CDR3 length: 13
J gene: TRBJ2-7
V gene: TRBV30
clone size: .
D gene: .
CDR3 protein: CAWSIGLNYEQYF
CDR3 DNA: TGTGCCTGGAGTATAGGACTTAACTACGAGCAGTACTTC

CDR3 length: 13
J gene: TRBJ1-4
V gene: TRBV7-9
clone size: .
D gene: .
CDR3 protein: CASSLLEREKLFF
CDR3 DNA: TGTGCCAGCAGCTTATTGGAGCGGGAAAAACTGTTTTTT

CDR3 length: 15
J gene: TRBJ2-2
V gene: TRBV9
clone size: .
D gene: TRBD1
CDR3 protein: CASSPQGDPTGELFF
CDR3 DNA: TGTGCCAGCAGCCCCCAGGGGGACCCCACCGGGGAGCTGTTTTTT

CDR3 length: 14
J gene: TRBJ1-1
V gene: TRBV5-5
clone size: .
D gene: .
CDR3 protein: CASRLGGQNTEAFF
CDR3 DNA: TGTGCCAGCCGCTTGGGGGGGCAGAACACTGAAGCTTTCTTT

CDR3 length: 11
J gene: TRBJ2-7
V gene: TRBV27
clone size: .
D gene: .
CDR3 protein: CASSDNYEQYF
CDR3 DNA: TGTGCCAGCAGCGACAACTACGAGCAGTACTTC

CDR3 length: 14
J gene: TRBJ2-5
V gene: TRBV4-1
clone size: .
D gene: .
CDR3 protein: CASSQIPREETQYF
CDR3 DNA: TGCGCCAGCAGTCAGATCCCCAGGGAAGAGACCCAGTACTTC